This TCR beta chain derives from a study of shared clonotypes between healthy human individuals (TCRdb year 2020). In the study overall: The cohort comprised a couple of women and three men aged 18 to 49 years. For each donor, three plates each were used for CD4 naive and CD4 memory, two plates were used for CD8 naive, and one plate was used for CD8 memory. To estimate repertoire size and how much clonotypes are shared between individuals, the study performed deep sequencing of blood TCR repertoires from a few healthy adults. To increase sequencing depth and limit assay-specific biases, TCR repertoire library preparation and sequencing were carried out by different laboratories using diverse techniques. Per donor, leukapheresis produced somewhere between about 0.85 and 8.9 billion PBMCs. The paper as a whole reports these results and caveats: The small number of donors limited the genetic and exposure-history diversity represented. Pairwise subsampling led to the expectation that sequencing depth would affect the degree of clonotype sharing among donors. Estimated clonotype richness was generally larger for naive than for memory subsets. Incomplete sequencing was indicated by rarefaction of sorted-subset datasets, despite the large sequencing depth. Sharing across several donors was observed for around 5% of naive CD4, about 4% of naive CD8, 2% to 2.5% of memory CD4, and roughly 0.4% of memory CD8 clonotypes. Compared with non-shared clonotypes, clonotypes shared by all four sorted-subset donors had higher generation probabilities. Sampling was restricted to blood, and TCR repertoires in tissue are likely to differ from TCR repertoires in blood.

Healthy HIV-negative adults with no recently reported acute infections or vaccinations were included as donors. Only Caucasian adults living in Nashville, Tennessee, USA were represented among the donors. CD4+ T cells were enriched by magnetic negative selection, after which naive cells were positively selected on CD45RA and the negative fraction was taken as the memory subset. Blood was obtained by leukapheresis, after which PBMCs were separated by Ficoll-Histopaque density gradient centrifugation and cryopreserved in liquid nitrogen vapor phase. Purity and quantity of every magnetically sorted T cell population were checked by analytical flow cytometry. Genomic DNA was isolated from every sorted fraction and measured by UV absorbance on a Nanodrop 2000c. The CDR3 runs 12 residues from the cysteine to the phenylalanine. Only the CDR3 DNA is retained, 36 bases long and in frame from the first base. From the germline V gene (reference sequence), CDR1 is LNHDA and CDR2 is SQIVND. V is pared back by 2 bases and J by 7 bases, with 8 bases lying between the germline termini.

Using the deep immunoSEQ assay, TCR CDR3 regions were amplified from genomic DNA by multiplex PCR. For each cell subset, the extracted genomic DNA was distributed evenly across all wells of several immunoSEQ 96-well plates, and each plate served as one replicate. For sorted subsets, each replicate PCR was loaded with approximately 200 ng genomic DNA, equivalent to about 30,000 T cell genomes. Purified libraries were quantified with a Qubit 3.0 fluorometer, sized on a Bioanalyzer 2100, and re-quantified with the KAPA Library Quantification kit. Each immunoSEQ 96-well plate was sequenced on its own single-read 150-cycle Illumina NextSeq 550 flow cell. Turning to the authors' computational methods: The immunoSEQ output contained only junctional sequences without quality scores, so filtering could not match that applied to full-length reads. To assign V/J genes and CDR3, sequences were annotated using PyIR, a Python wrapper for IgBLAST v1.9, with IMGT germline references. Any read was removed if the V/J assignment was weak (E-value above 1e-6), the CDR3 was missing, or the read contained stop codons, out-of-frame junctions, or ambiguous translated residues. V3J clonotypes were defined as sequences sharing an identical inferred V gene, J gene, and CDR3 amino acid sequence. Percentage overlap between repertoires was computed as shared unique clonotypes divided by the size of the smaller repertoire. Richness of each repertoire was evaluated using RTK rarefaction, the Chao1 estimator, and Recon v2.1 estimates of unobserved clonotypes. OLGA was used to compute generation probabilities for all TCRbeta clonotypes that the gDNA method yielded from several donors. TCRdb took this table from immuneACCESS and kept in-frame rearrangements with V and J called. Such tables lack part of the clones; where checked against another copy, unresolved V genes explain under half of the gap, and the rest is unexplained. V and J calls and clone size are copied from that table; D and trimming were computed from the DNA. Counted in this sample were about 2.4 million clones; 80% to 95% of them appeared once. The top ten hold approximately 0.35% of the sample.

Remarks on this clone: Its antigen target is currently unknown. It has no much larger one-base neighbor in the sample; base qualities were not kept.

The sequence came from a man younger than 35 in good health. Some clones in this sample may be carry-over from other donors' samples. Sequencing used naive CD4+ T cells from PBMCs. Explained via the paper, the cell subset or site label denotes: CD45RA+ positively selected. The chain uses TRBV19 and TRBJ1-2; a weak D assignment points to TRBD1 (5 bases agree). The CDR3 reads CASSITRVGYTF. The nucleotide sequence reads as follows: TGTGCCAGTAGTATAACCAGGGTTGGCTACACCTTC.